These 19 T cell receptor beta chains originate from one sample sequenced in a study of cytomegalovirus exposure and HLA in healthy donors. Profiled with immunoSEQ multiplex PCR; TCRdb holds only in-frame clones, not every one. The profile covers about 170,000 clones, with around nine tenths appearing a single time and over 4% taken by the ten largest. The sequencing input was PBMCs. The receptor set was obtained from a young man in good health and CMV-seropositive.

J is TRBJ1-1 and V is TRBV10-1; D might be TRBD1 (5 bases). The V end lost 3 bases, the J end lost 0 bases, and 11 bases lay between the germline ends. CDR3 size: 15 residues. CDR1 is WNHNN, CDR2 SYGVQD, per germline (reference sequence). The CDR3 nucleotides read TGCGCCAGCAGTGACAACAGGCCCATGAACACTGAAGCTTTCTTT. Translated: CASSDNRPMNTEAFF.

The genes are TRBV11-3 and TRBJ1-1; no firm D call. The CDR3 contains 13 residues. CDR1 and CDR2 from the germline V gene are SGHNT and YENEEA. V was pared by 0 bases and J by 4 bases, with 6 bases between. The CDR3 bases are TGTGCCAGCAGCTTAGATCGTTTCACTGAAGCTTTCTTT. It translates to CASSLDRFTEAFF.

V and J are TRBV21-1 and TRBJ2-1; the DNA was not used to check the table's D call, TRBD2. TRBV21-1 is shown as a pseudogene. This CDR3 has 20 residues. The CDR3 nucleotides are TGTGCCAGCAGCAAAGTAGAGGGGGTAGCGGGAGGGCTTAAAGACAATGAGCAGTTCTTC. It yields the protein CASSKVEGVAGGLKDNEQFF.

The rearrangement joins TRBV11-2 to TRBJ2-7; TRBD1 might be the D (6 bases). Trimming stripped 1 base from V and 1 base from J, with 11 bases between. Germline values: CDR1 SGHAT, CDR2 FQNNGV. The CDR3 sequence is 15 residues long. This CDR3 reads CASSLGGGYSYEQYF. CDR3 nucleotide sequence: TGTGCCAGCAGCTTAGGTGGGGGCTATTCCTACGAGCAGTACTTC.

This rearrangement joins TRBV29-1 to TRBJ1-2; the match to TRBD1 covers 10 bases. The ends lost 6 bases at V and 5 bases at J; junction bases unmatched: 3. CDR1 is SQVTM and CDR2 is ANQGSEA in the germline V gene. The CDR3 runs to 12 residues. The CDR3 region has the DNA TGCAGCGTGAAGGGACAGGGGTATGGCTACACCTTC. The encoded protein is CSVKGQGYGYTF.

The V gene is TRBV27, the J gene TRBJ2-1; 7 bases map to TRBD2. The ends lost 6 bases at V and 1 base at J; junction bases unmatched: 15. From germline, CDR1 is MNHEY and CDR2 SMNVEV (reference sequence). The CDR3 spans 18 residues. CDR3 protein: CASSPRAGEFLSYNEQFF. Here the CDR3 DNA reads TGTGCCAGCAGCCCCCGGGCGGGAGAGTTTTTATCCTACAATGAGCAGTTCTTC.

The genes are TRBV5-4 and TRBJ2-1, with TRBD2 identical over 7 bases. Germline assignment: CDR1 SGHNT and CDR2 YYREEE (reference sequence). V was clipped by 1 base and J by 9 bases; unmatched bases: 4. This CDR3 is 13 amino acids long. In DNA, the CDR3 is TGTGCCAGCAGCTTGACTAGCGACCGTGAGCAGTTCTTC. Amino acid sequence: CASSLTSDREQFF.

J is TRBJ2-1 and V is TRBV11-2; D might be TRBD1 (7 bases). The CDR3 runs to 17 residues. Per the germline V gene, CDR1 is SGHAT and CDR2 is FQNNGV. The ends were cut back, 1 base at V and 2 bases at J, with 15 bases in the middle. For the CDR3, the DNA is TGTGCCAGCAGCTTAGTCATGCAGGGGGGCACCTACAATGAGCAGTTCTTC. This sequence encodes CASSLVMQGGTYNEQFF.

A single count supports this clone. CDR3 sequence reads: CASSQGVPSGRKGNIQYF. In nucleotides, the CDR3 is TGCGCCAGCAGCCAAGGGGTCCCTAGCGGGAGGAAAGGAAACATTCAGTACTTC. The chain links TRBV4-1 to TRBJ2-4, with 11 positions matching TRBD2. V was pared by 1 base and J by 6 bases, with 11 bases of the junction left unmatched. The CDR3 runs 18 residues. Germline CDR1 is MGHRA and CDR2 is YSYEKL.

The chain employs TRBV6-1 and TRBJ2-1; 10 bases agree with TRBD1. The germline V gene encodes CDR1 MNHNS and CDR2 SASEGT. The J segment lost 5 bases and the V segment lost 4 bases, leaving 5 bases of the junction unmatched. The CDR3 loop spans 15 amino acids. CDR3 protein: CASSGRQGANNEQFF. The CDR3, as DNA: TGTGCCAGCAGTGGCCGACAGGGGGCGAACAATGAGCAGTTCTTC.

This clone was seen only once. The chain links TRBV7-9 to TRBJ2-3, with 7 bases aligning to TRBD2. Per the germline V gene, CDR1 is SEHNR and CDR2 is FQNEAQ (reference sequence). The CDR3 is 16 amino acids. V shed 0 bases, J shed 2 bases, and the junction held 5 bases outside the gene matches. The CDR3 region is CASSLATSLYTDTQYF. CDR3 in DNA: TGTGCCAGCAGCTTAGCGACTAGCCTCTACACAGATACGCAGTATTTT.

The chain links TRBV5-4 to TRBJ1-2; 7 nucleotides agree with TRBD1. This CDR3 comprises 15 residues. The trim removed 4 bases at V and 7 bases at J, leaving 13 bases unmatched. The germline V gene encodes CDR1 SGHNT and CDR2 YYREEE (reference sequence). This CDR3 is CASSIPRGAAVGYTF. The CDR3 bases are TGTGCCAGCAGCATCCCCAGGGGGGCGGCGGTTGGCTACACCTTC.

The rearrangement uses TRBV28 and TRBJ2-1, with 7 bases matching TRBD1. Germline V gene lookup returns CDR1 MDHEN and CDR2 SYDVKM. V dropped 6 bases and J dropped 4; count of bases not matched to a gene: 12. The CDR3 contains 16 residues. CDR3 sequence (DNA): TGTGCCAGCAGCAGCCAGGGGACAGTGCTATACAATGAGCAGTTCTTC. Translating gives CASSSQGTVLYNEQFF.

As DNA, the CDR3 is TGTGCCACCAGCGGTGACAGTAACTATGGCTACACCTTC. Its protein is CATSGDSNYGYTF. V is TRBV15 and J is TRBJ1-2; D might be TRBD1 (5 bases). Trimming left V 5 bases short and J 1 base short, with 8 bases between. The CDR3 runs 13 residues. Germline lookup yields CDR1 LNHNV and CDR2 YYDKDF (reference sequence).

J is TRBJ2-3 and V is TRBV28, with 9 positions matching TRBD2. CDR3 size: 16 residues. After removal of 4 bases from V and 2 bases from J, the junction contained 7 bases not matched to a gene. In germline, CDR1 is MDHEN, CDR2 SYDVKM. CDR3 region: CASSSRLAENTDTQYF. The CDR3 bases are TGTGCCAGCAGTTCCCGACTAGCGGAGAACACAGATACGCAGTATTTT.

V and J are TRBV15 and TRBJ2-1; 12 bases map to TRBD2. This CDR3 spans 18 amino acids. The germline gives CDR1 LNHNV, CDR2 YYDKDF (reference sequence). The V gene end was trimmed by 0 bases and the J gene end by 4 bases; junction bases not matched to a gene: 7. The CDR3 sequence: CATSRDPAGLAGYNEQFF. CDR3 nucleotides: TGTGCCACCAGCAGAGATCCCGCGGGACTAGCGGGTTACAATGAGCAGTTCTTC.

The chain combines TRBV2 with TRBJ2-2; D is perhaps TRBD2 (6 bases). This CDR3 spans 16 amino acids. Trimming took 1 base from V and 6 from J, leaving 15 bases between them. Germline V CDR1 and CDR2: SNHLY, FYNNEI. CDR3 residues: CASSEEAGWVAGELFF. For the CDR3, the DNA is TGTGCCAGCAGTGAAGAGGCGGGATGGGTCGCCGGGGAGCTGTTTTTT.

V usage is TRBV1 and J usage is TRBJ2-7; the table's D call of TRBD1 was not tested on the DNA. TRBV1 is a known pseudogene. This CDR3 region has 12 residues. The chain's CDR3 is CTSSQAVYEQYF. Written as DNA, the CDR3 is TGCACCAGCAGCCAAGCAGTCTACGAGCAGTACTTC.

V is TRBV11-3 and J is TRBJ2-2; maybe TRBD2 (5 bases). This CDR3 region has 18 residues. Trimming removed 2 bases at V and 1 base at J, with 17 bases between. Germline V gives CDR1 SGHNT, CDR2 YENEEA. CDR3: CASSLSLVGILNTGELFF. The CDR3 DNA is TGTGCCAGCAGCTTATCCTTAGTCGGGATTTTGAACACCGGGGAGCTGTTTTTT.